This T cell receptor beta chain was recovered during a study of identical twins. TCRdb re-analysed the 5' RACE reads in MiXCR, keeping a single row per CDR3 protein. The sample has 690,000 or so distinct CDR3 sequences; 8.5% to 9.5% are singletons. This clonotype was observed a handful of times. The target antigen is unknown. V lost 4 bases, J lost 2 bases, and 0 bases stayed unmatched. The CDR3 is 16 amino acids. Germline V gene data show CDR1 as SGHRS and CDR2 as YFSETQ. Study-wide findings and caveats: Findings depended on cross-sectional statistics rather than tracking the same donors.

These data were likewise used in another study, on yellow fever vaccine responses in identical twins.

The clonotype originates from a woman between 18 and 29 years old in good health. Sequences were obtained from PBMCs. The rearrangement joins TRBV5-1 to TRBJ2-1; 16 bases match TRBD2. CDR3 sequence reads: CASSGTSGGAYNEQFF. As DNA, the CDR3 is TGCGCCAGCAGCGGGACTAGCGGGGGGGCCTACAATGAGCAGTTCTTC.